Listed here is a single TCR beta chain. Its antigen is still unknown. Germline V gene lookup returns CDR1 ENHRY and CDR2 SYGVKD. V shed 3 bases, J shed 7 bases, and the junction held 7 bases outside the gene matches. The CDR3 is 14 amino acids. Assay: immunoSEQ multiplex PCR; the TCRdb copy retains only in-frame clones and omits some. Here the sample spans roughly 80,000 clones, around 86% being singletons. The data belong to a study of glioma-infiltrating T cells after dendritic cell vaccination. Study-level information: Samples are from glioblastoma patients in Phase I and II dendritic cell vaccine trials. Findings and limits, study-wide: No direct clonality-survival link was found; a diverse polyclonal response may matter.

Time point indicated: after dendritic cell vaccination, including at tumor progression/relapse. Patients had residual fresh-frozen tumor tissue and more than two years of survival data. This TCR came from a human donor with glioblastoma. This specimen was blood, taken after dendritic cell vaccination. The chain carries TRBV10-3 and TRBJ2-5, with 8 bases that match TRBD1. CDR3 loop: CAISEGQGSVTQYF. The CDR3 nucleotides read TGTGCCATCAGTGAAGGACAGGGTAGCGTGACCCAGTACTTC.